This T cell receptor (beta chain) was recorded in a study of T-cell reconstitution after alpha-beta-depleted transplantation in children. This clonotype was picked up many times. Its matching antigen is unknown. Study observations and caveats: In some patients, recipient T cells and intrathymic progenitors surviving conditioning explained high day-60 diversity. Newly generated T cells supplied most T-cell counts and diversity one year post-transplant.

Trimming stripped 5 bases from V and 1 base from J, with 16 bases between. Germline CDR1 reads ENHRY; CDR2 reads SYGVKD. The CDR3 has 16 amino acids. Unique molecular identifiers were used to barcode this TCRbeta library. From the PCR reads, TCRdb called clonotypes with MiXCR, one entry per CDR3 protein. The sample carries 200,000 or so distinct CDR3 sequences, approximately 8.4% recorded once. The rearrangement links TRBV10-3 to TRBJ2-3, with D maybe TRBD1 (6 bases). The source material was PBMCs, mostly from graft donor cells, sampled 360 days after TCRalphabeta/CD19-depleted stem cell transplant. The source of this sequence is a male patient between 2 and 15 years old who had a stem cell transplant for acute myeloid leukemia, so the T cells may come from the graft donor. This chain's CDR3 is CAISSNYRVGTDTQYF. CDR3 nucleotide sequence: TGTGCCATCAGTTCCAATTACAGGGTCGGCACAGATACGCAGTATTTT.